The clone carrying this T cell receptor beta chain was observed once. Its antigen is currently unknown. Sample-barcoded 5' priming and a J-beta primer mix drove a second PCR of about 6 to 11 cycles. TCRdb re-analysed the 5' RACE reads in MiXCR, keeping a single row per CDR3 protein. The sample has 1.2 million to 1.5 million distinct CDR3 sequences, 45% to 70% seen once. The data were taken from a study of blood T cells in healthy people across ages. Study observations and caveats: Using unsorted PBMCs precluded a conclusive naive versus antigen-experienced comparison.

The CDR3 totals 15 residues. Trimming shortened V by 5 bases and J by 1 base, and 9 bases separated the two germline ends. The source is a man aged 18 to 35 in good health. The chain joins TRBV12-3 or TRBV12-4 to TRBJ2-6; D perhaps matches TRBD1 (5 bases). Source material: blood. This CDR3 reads CASSQTVSGANVLTF. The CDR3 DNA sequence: TGTGCCAGCAGTCAGACAGTATCTGGGGCCAACGTCCTGACTTTC.